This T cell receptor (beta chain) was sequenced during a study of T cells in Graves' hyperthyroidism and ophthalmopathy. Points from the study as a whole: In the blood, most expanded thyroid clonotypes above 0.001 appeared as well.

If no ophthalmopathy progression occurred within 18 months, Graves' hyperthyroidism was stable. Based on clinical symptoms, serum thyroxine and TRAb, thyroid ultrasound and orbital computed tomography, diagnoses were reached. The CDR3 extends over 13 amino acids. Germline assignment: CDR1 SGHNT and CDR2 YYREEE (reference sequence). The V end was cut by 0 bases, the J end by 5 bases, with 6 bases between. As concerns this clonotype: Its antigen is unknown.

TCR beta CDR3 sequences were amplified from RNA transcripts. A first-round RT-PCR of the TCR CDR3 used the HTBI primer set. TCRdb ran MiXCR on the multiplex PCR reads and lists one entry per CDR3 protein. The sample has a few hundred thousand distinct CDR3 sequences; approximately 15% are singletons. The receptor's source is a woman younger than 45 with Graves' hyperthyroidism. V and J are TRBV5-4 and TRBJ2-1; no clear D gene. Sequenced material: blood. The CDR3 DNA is TGTGCCAGCAGCTTGGACCCCCACAATGAGCAGTTCTTC. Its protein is CASSLDPHNEQFF.